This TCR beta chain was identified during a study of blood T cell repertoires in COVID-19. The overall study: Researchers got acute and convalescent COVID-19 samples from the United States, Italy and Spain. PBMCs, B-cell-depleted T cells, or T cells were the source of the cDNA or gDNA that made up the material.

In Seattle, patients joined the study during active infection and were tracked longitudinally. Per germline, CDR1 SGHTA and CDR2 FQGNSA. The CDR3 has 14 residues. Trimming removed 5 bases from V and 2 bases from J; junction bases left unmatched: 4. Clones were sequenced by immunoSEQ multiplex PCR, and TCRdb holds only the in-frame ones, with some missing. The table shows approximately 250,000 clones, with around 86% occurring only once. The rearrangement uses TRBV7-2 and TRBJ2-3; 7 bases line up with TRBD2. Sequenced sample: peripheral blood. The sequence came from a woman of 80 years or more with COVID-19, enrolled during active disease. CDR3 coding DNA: TGTGCCAGCAGCCGGGGGGACTACACAGATACGCAGTATTTT. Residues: CASSRGDYTDTQYF.